A single T cell receptor beta chain is shown here with its context. Its antigen is undetermined. The data derive from a study of T cell therapy after organ transplantation. The V and J ends lost 3 bases and 2 bases respectively, with 6 bases between them. This CDR3 contains 13 residues. Germline V gene lookup returns CDR1 MRHNA and CDR2 SNTAGT. Sequencing was performed with immunoSEQ multiplex PCR; in TCRdb, only in-frame clones are kept and a portion is missing. The sample includes 20,000 or so clones, roughly 84% of them seen just once. The time point was: 20-29 weeks after completion of therapy. The gene calls are TRBV6-4 and TRBJ2-3; D gene unclear. The receptor was isolated from a human patient who had received a solid organ transplant and had CMV disease. The T cells may come from the graft donor. The starting material was CD8+ T cells from blood, obtained after autologous CMV-specific T cell therapy. CDR3 residues: CASSEADTDTQYF. CDR3 sequence (DNA): TGTGCCAGCAGTGAGGCAGACACAGATACGCAGTATTTT.